Sequencing of this TCR beta chain was carried out in a study of long-term antiretroviral therapy in people with HIV. Germline V CDR1 and CDR2: LNHDA, SQIVND (reference sequence). The CDR3 contains 15 residues. Trimming removed 6 bases at V and 2 bases at J, with 16 bases between. Samples were assayed with immunoSEQ v3.0 at survey level. Only in-frame clones appear in the TCRdb table, and some are missing; sequencing was by immunoSEQ multiplex PCR. The sample includes 30,000 to 40,000 clones, around 79% of them seen just once. Study-level points and caveats: The clones with expansion before ART were dominant in the repertoire at all time points. Narrower CDR3 length ranges marked HIV repertoires relative to controls.

Remarks on this clone: Its antigen remains unknown.

This clonotype was obtained from a man between 18 and 35 years old with HIV. This chain uses TRBV19 with TRBJ1-1; a weak D match, TRBD1 (6 bases). Sequences were derived from unsorted PBMCs, sampled 1.9 years after starting antiretroviral therapy. CDR3 in DNA: TGTGCCAGTAGCCCCCGGGGGGCGGGCAACACTGAAGCTTTCTTT. Translating it yields CASSPRGAGNTEAFF.